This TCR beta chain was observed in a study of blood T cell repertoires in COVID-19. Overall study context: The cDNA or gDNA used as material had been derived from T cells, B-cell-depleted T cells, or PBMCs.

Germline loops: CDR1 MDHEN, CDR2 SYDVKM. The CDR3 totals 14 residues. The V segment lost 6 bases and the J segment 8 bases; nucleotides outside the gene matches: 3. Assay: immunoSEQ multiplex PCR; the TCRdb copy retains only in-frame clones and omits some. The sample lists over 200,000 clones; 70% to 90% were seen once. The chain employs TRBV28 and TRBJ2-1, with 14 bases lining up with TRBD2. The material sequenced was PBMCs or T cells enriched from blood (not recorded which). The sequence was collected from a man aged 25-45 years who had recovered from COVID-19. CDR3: CASRPGLAGDEQFF. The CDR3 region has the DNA TGTGCCAGCAGACCGGGACTAGCGGGAGATGAGCAGTTCTTC.